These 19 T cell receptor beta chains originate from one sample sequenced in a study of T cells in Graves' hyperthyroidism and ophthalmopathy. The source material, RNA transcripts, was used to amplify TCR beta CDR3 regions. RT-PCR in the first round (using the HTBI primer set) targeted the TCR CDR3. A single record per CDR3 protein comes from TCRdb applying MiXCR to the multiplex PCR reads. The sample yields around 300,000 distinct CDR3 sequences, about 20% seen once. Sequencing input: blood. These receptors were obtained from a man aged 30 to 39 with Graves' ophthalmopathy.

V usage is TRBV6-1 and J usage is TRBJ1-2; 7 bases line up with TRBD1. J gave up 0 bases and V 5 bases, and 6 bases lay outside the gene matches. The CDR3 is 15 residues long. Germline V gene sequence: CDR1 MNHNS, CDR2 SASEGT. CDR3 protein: CASSPAGGSNYGYTF. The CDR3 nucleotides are TGTGCCAGCAGTCCTGCAGGGGGATCTAACTATGGCTACACCTTC.

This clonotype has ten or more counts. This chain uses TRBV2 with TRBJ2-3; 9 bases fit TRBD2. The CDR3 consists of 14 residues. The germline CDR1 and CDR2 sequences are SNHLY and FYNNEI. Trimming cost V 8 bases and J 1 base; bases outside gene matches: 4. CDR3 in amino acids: CASQREVGTDTQYF. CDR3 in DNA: TGTGCCAGCCAGCGGGAGGTGGGCACAGATACGCAGTATTTT.

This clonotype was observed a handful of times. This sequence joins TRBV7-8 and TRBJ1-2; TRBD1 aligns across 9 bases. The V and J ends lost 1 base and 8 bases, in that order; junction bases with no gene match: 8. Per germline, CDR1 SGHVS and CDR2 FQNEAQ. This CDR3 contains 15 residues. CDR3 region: CASSLVPDRGYGYTF. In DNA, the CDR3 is TGTGCCAGCAGCTTAGTTCCGGACAGGGGATACGGCTACACCTTC.

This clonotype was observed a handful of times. CDR3 nucleotides: TGTGCCACCAGTGCGGGACAGGGTTCGGCTAATGAAAAACTGTTTTTT. Translation gives CATSAGQGSANEKLFF. The chain combines TRBV24-1 with TRBJ1-4; 9 bases fit TRBD1. CDR1 KGHDR and CDR2 SFDVKD come from the germline V gene. V lost 5 bases, J lost 3 bases, and 6 bases stayed unmatched. The CDR3 is 16 amino acids.

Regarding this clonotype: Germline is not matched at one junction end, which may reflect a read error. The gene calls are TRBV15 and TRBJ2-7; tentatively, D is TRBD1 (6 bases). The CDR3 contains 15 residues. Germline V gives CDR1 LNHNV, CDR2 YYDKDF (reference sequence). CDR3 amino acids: CATSRDSGQLYGQYF. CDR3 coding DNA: TGTGCCACCAGCAGAGATAGTGGACAGCTTTACGGGCAGTACTTC.

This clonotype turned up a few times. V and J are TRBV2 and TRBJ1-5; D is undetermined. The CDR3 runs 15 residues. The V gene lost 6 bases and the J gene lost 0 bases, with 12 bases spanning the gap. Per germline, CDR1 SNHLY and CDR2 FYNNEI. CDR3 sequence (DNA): TGTGCCAGCAGGGCCGACGGGAATAGCAATCAGCCCCAGCATTTT. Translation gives CASRADGNSNQPQHF.

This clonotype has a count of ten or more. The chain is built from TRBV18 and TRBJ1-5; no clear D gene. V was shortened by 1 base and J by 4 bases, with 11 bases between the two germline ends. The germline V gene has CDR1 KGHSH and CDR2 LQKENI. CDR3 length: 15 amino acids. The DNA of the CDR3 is TGTGCCAGCTCACCACTGGGTCAGAAAAATCAGCCCCAGCATTTT. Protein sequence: CASSPLGQKNQPQHF.

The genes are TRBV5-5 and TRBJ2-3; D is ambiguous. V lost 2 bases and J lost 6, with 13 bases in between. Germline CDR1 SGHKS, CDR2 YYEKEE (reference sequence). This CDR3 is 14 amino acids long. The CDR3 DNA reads TGTGCCAGCAGCTTAACATCCGCCACCGATACGCAGTATTTT. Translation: CASSLTSATDTQYF.

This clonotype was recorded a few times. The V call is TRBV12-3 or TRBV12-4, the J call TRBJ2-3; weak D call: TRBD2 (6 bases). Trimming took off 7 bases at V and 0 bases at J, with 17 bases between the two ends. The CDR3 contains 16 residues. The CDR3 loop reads CASIDSGRPSTDTQYF. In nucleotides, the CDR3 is TGTGCCAGCATTGATAGCGGCCGTCCTAGCACAGATACGCAGTATTTT.

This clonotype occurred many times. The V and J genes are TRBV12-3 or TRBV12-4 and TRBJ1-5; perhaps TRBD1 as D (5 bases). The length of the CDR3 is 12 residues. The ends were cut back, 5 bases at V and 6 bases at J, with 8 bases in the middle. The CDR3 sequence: CASSTGFQPQHF. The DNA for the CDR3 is TGTGCCAGCAGTACAGGTTTTCAGCCCCAGCATTTT.

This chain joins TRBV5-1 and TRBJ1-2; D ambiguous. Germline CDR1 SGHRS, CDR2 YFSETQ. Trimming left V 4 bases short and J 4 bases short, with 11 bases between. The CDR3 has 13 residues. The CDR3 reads CASSPHSGYGYTF. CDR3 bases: TGCGCCAGCAGCCCACACTCTGGCTATGGCTACACCTTC.

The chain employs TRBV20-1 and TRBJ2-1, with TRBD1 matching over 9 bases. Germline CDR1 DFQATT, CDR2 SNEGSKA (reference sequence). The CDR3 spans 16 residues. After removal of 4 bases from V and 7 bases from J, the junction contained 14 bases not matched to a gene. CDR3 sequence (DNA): TGCAGTGCTATATCCCCCGGGACAGGGCCCTCAAATGAGCAGTTCTTC. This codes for CSAISPGTGPSNEQFF.

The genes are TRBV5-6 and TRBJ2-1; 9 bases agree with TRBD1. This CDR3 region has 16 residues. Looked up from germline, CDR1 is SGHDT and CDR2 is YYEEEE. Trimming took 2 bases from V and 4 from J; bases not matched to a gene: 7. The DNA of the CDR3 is TGTGCCAGCAGCTTATTTGGGACAGGGAGATACAATGAGCAGTTCTTC. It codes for CASSLFGTGRYNEQFF.

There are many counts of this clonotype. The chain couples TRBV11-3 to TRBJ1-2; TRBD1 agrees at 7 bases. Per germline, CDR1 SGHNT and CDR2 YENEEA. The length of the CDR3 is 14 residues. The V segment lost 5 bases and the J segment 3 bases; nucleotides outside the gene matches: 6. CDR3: CASSPRQGYYGYTF. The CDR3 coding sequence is TGTGCCAGCAGCCCCCGACAGGGATACTATGGCTACACCTTC.

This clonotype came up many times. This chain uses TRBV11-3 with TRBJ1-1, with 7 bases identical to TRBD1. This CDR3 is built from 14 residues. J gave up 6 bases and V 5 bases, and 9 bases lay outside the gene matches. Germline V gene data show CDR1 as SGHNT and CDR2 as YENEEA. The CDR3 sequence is CASSQGGGWSEAFF. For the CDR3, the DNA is TGTGCCAGCAGCCAGGGAGGGGGCTGGTCTGAAGCTTTCTTT.

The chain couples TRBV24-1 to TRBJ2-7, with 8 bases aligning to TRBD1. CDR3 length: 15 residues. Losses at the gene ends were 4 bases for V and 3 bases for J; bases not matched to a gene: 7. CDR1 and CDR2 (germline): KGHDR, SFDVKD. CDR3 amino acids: CATSDPRQGNYEQYF. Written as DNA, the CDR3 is TGTGCCACCAGTGACCCCCGACAGGGGAACTACGAGCAGTACTTC.

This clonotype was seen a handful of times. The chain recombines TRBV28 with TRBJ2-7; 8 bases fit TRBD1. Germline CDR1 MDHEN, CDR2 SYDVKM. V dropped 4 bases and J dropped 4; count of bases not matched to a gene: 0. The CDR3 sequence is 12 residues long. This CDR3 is CASSYRGYEQYF. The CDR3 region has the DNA TGTGCCAGCAGTTACAGGGGGTACGAGCAGTACTTC.

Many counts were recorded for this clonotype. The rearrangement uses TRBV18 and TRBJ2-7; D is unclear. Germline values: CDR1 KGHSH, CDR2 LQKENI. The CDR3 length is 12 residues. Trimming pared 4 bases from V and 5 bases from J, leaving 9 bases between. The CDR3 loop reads CASSQTVDEQYF. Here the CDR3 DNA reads TGTGCCAGCTCACAAACGGTAGACGAGCAGTACTTC.

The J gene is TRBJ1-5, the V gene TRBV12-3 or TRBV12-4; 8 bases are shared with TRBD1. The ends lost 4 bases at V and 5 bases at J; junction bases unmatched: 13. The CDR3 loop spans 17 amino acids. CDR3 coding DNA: TGTGCCAGCAGTTGGCTGTTGGGACAGGTAAACCATCAGCCCCAGCATTTT. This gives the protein CASSWLLGQVNHQPQHF.